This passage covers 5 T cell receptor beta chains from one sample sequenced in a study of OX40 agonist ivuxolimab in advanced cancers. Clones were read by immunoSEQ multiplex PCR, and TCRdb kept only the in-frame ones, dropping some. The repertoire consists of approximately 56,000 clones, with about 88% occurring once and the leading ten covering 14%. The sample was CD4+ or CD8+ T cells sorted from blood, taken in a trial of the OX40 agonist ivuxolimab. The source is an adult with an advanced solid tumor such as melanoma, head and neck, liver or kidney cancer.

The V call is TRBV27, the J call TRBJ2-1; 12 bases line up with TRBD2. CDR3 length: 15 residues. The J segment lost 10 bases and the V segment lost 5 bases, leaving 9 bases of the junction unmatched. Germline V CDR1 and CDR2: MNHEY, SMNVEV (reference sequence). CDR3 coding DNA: TGTGCCAGCAGTACGGGACTAGCGGGCCTTACGGAGCAGTTCTTC. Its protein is CASSTGLAGLTEQFF.

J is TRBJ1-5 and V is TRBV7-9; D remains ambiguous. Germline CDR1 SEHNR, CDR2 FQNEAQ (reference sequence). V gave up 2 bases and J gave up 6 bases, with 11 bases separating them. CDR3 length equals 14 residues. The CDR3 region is CASSLPLNRQPQHF. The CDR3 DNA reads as TGTGCCAGCAGCTTACCCTTAAACCGTCAGCCCCAGCATTTT.

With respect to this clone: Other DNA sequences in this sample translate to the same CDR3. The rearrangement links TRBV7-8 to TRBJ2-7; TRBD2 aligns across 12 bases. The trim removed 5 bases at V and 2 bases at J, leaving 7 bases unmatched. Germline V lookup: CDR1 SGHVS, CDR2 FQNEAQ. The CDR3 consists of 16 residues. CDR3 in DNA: TGTGCCAGCAGCCTTCGACTAGCGGGAGATGCCTACGAGCAGTACTTC. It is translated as CASSLRLAGDAYEQYF.

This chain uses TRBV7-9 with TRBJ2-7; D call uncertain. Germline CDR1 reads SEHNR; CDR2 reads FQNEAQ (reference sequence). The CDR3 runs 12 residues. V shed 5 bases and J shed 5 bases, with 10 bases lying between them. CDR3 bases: TGTGCCAGCAGCCCCGAGCTCCACGAGCAGTACTTC. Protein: CASSPELHEQYF.

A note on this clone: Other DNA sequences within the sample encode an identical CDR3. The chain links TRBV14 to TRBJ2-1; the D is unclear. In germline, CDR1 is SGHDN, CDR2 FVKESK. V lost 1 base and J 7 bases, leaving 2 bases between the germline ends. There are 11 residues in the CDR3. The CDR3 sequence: CASSQGNEQFF. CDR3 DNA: TGTGCCAGCAGCCAAGGTAATGAGCAGTTCTTC.